This TCR beta chain was retrieved from a study of blood T cell repertoires in COVID-19 (TCRdb year 2020). Notes on the research overall: Collaborator samples came from the United States, Italy and Spain and covered acute and convalescent phases of COVID-19. The repertoires were made available in a free public database intended to serve as a resource for research on the immune response to SARS-CoV-2. The prospective study material was composed of cDNA or gDNA derived from T cells, B-cell-depleted T cells, or PBMCs. Samples were obtained from the ongoing ImmuneRACE study (first 160 participants) and from over 1,000 subjects provided by 6 global collaborators. Where available, HLA class I and class II types were obtained from metadata supplied by the sample provider rather than from assay-based typing. Nearly every sample came with metadata listing a de-identified subject ID, COVID-19 status, age in years and sex. The dataset comprised deeply sampled blood TCRbeta repertoires from subjects exposed to, actively infected with, or recovered from COVID-19. The research as a whole found: The amount of clinical and demographic metadata varied by source and participant and was provided uncurated.

Notes on this clone: The antigen this receptor binds is unknown. No clone much larger than this one lies a single base away; base qualities are absent.

Collaborating institutions collected whole blood in K2EDTA tubes following their own protocols. Collaborator samples were shipped for TCRbeta analysis as frozen whole blood, isolated PBMCs, or DNA extracted from either sample type. TCRbeta CDR3 regions were amplified from genomic DNA using the immunoSEQ Assay, a bias-controlled multiplex PCR. The authors' pipeline ran thus. Nucleated cell counts per sample were estimated from amplification of reference gene primers within the assay. To quantify the absolute abundance of each unique TCRbeta CDR3 rearrangement, sequence reads were collapsed and filtered. For each sample, productive Simpson clonality was calculated as the square root of Simpson's diversity index over productive rearrangements. Here the immuneACCESS table is served through TCRdb, limited to in-frame sequences with V and J called. Missing clones are a known gap in these copies; in checked studies unresolved V genes cover under half, and the rest lacks a known reason. The V and J calls and clone size come from that table; D and trimming were worked out from the DNA. For this sample the table gives about 210,000 clones, of which 80% to 90% were detected only once. The ten largest clones represent 8.2% of the sample.

The CDR3 starts with the cysteine, ends with the phenylalanine, and has 14 residues. CDR3 DNA is the only sequence kept; it has 42 bases, read in frame from the first base. Between the V and J ends, shortened by 2 bases and 4 bases respectively, the junction contains 11 bases. Per the germline V gene, MDHEN is the CDR1 and SYDVKM is the CDR2. This receptor chain uses TRBV28 and TRBJ1-2; D gene: possibly TRBD1, on 5 matching bases. The clonotype comes from a woman aged 45-65 years with acute or convalescent COVID-19. Sequencing input: peripheral blood. The bases are TGTGCCAGCAGTTTAGGGGGGAACGTCTATGGCTACACCTTC. Its amino acids are CASSLGGNVYGYTF.